This T cell receptor (beta chain) was observed in a study of blood T cell repertoires in COVID-19. For the study at large: Samples representing acute and convalescent COVID-19 were sourced from the United States, Italy and Spain.

The germline CDR1 and CDR2 sequences are MNHEY and SVGAGI. Trimming removed 5 bases from V and 7 bases from J, with 15 bases in between. CDR3 length: 14 residues. TCRdb's copy holds only in-frame clones and misses some; the assay was immunoSEQ multiplex PCR. This table has 110,000 to 150,000 clones, 82% appearing once. The sample comprised peripheral blood. The TCR sequence derives from an elderly woman with acute or convalescent COVID-19. This sequence joins TRBV6-5 and TRBJ2-1; D is possibly TRBD1 (6 bases). CDR3 region: CASSTRGFVNEQFF. The CDR3 nucleotides are TGTGCCAGCAGTACGAGGGGGTTCGTGAATGAGCAGTTCTTC.